Listed here are 2 T cell receptor beta chains from one sample, sequenced in a study of blood T cell repertoires in COVID-19. Using immunoSEQ multiplex PCR, the repertoire was profiled, and TCRdb retains in-frame clones only, with some absent. Altogether approximately 60,000 clones are present, about nine tenths being singletons, with the ten largest covering roughly 3%. The specimen sequenced was peripheral blood. The receptor set was obtained from a man over 45 with active COVID-19.

V gene TRBV29-1 combines with J gene TRBJ2-1; D remains unclear. The V gene lost 4 bases and the J gene lost 6 bases, with 7 bases spanning the gap. This CDR3 is 11 amino acids long. The V gene's germline CDR1 is SQVTM and CDR2 ANQGSEA. The DNA for the CDR3 is TGCAGCGTTGTCCCCGTCAATGAGCAGTTCTTC. Its protein is CSVVPVNEQFF.

As concerns this clone: The same CDR3 is also encoded by other DNA sequences in this sample. The chain joins TRBV5-1 to TRBJ1-4; 7 nucleotides line up with TRBD1. The CDR3 runs to 15 residues. Germline V lookup: CDR1 SGHRS, CDR2 YFSETQ. Trimming removed 3 bases from V and 2 bases from J; junction bases left unmatched: 4. CDR3 in amino acids: CASSWGTATNEKLFF. The CDR3 nucleotides are TGCGCCAGCAGCTGGGGGACAGCGACTAATGAAAAACTGTTTTTT.